The 8 T cell receptor beta chains listed next were all sequenced from one sample in a study of persistence of HIV-infected CD4 T cells. An overlapping HIV-1 Gag peptide pool stimulated these cells at 0.95 to 1 ug/peptide/mL. CD40L-negative CD69-negative CD45RO-high memory CD4+ T cells were sorted as populations depleted of antigen-responding cells. Sequencing used immunoSEQ version 4 in survey mode. Clones were sequenced by immunoSEQ multiplex PCR, and TCRdb holds only the in-frame ones, with some missing. This sample has 64,000 or so clones, with under 80% found just once. No antigen has been identified for these receptors. The source was CD4+ T cells sorted from PBMCs after roughly 20-hour stimulation, collected from a patient who received antiretroviral therapy. These receptors came from an adult man with HIV who was CMV-seropositive.

As regards this clone: The identical CDR3 is also encoded by other nucleotide sequences in the sample. V is TRBV5-1 and J is TRBJ1-1; 8 positions agree with TRBD1. Looked up from germline, CDR1 is SGHRS and CDR2 is YFSETQ. The CDR3 is made up of 14 amino acids. V gave up 3 bases and J gave up 5 bases; unmatched junction bases: 6. Here the CDR3 reads CASSSRQGRTEAFF. The CDR3 nucleotides are TGCGCCAGCAGCTCCCGACAGGGGAGGACTGAAGCTTTCTTT. The whole variable domain, remainder taken from reference TRBV5-1 and TRBJ1-1, is KAGVTQTPRYLIKTRGQQVTLSCSPISGHRSVSWYQQTPGQGLQFLFEYFSETQRNKGNFPGRFSGRQFSNSRSEMNVSTLELGDSALYLCASSSRQGRTEAFFGQGTRLTVV.

This chain connects TRBV2 to TRBJ2-7; 8 bases align to TRBD2. V was clipped by 5 bases and J by 0 bases; unmatched bases: 9. This CDR3 is built from 16 residues. Germline CDR1 reads SNHLY; CDR2 reads FYNNEI. The DNA for the CDR3 is TGTGCCAGCAGTTTAGGCAGCGGGGGTTACTCCTACGAGCAGTACTTC. Its protein is CASSLGSGGYSYEQYF.

The chain joins TRBV7-3 to TRBJ2-1; no clear D. V lost 0 bases and J 5 bases, leaving 8 bases between the germline ends. Per germline, CDR1 SGHTA and CDR2 FQGTGA. CDR3 length: 14 residues. The chain's CDR3 is CASSLTYQNNEQFF. The CDR3 DNA sequence: TGTGCCAGCAGCTTAACGTATCAGAACAATGAGCAGTTCTTC.

The chain carries TRBV5-1 and TRBJ1-2; D perhaps matches TRBD1 (6 bases). The CDR3 has 14 amino acids. The germline V gene has CDR1 SGHRS and CDR2 YFSETQ. V lost 0 bases to trimming and J lost 8 bases, with 14 bases between them. The CDR3, as DNA: TGCGCCAGCAGCTTGGCCTCAGGGGCTAAAGGCTACACCTTC. Translation: CASSLASGAKGYTF. The complete variable domain, with remaining parts taken from reference TRBV5-1 and TRBJ1-2, reads KAGVTQTPRYLIKTRGQQVTLSCSPISGHRSVSWYQQTPGQGLQFLFEYFSETQRNKGNFPGRFSGRQFSNSRSEMNVSTLELGDSALYLCASSLASGAKGYTFGSGTRLTVV.

V gene TRBV29-1 combines with J gene TRBJ2-1, with 8 nucleotides matching TRBD2. The CDR3 has 14 residues. Germline values: CDR1 SQVTM, CDR2 ANQGSEA. Trimming at V came to 7 bases and at J to 4 bases, leaving 9 bases not matched to a gene. The CDR3 reads CSARGAGGYNEQFF. In nucleotides, the CDR3 is TGCAGCGCCCGGGGGGCGGGGGGTTACAATGAGCAGTTCTTC.

The chain employs TRBV2 and TRBJ2-7, with D perhaps given as TRBD1 or TRBD2 (5 bases each). The CDR3 is 13 amino acids. CDR1 is SNHLY and CDR2 is FYNNEI in the germline V gene. Trimming removed 8 bases from V and 6 bases from J, with 17 bases in between. The CDR3 DNA sequence: TGTGCCAGCCTTGGCGGTGGGGGTGGCGAGCAGTACTTC. Translating it yields CASLGGGGGEQYF.

The chain uses TRBV6-6 and TRBJ1-5; D is undetermined. The CDR3 totals 20 residues. V was shortened by 6 bases and J by 1 base, with 28 bases between the two germline ends. The germline gives CDR1 MNHNY, CDR2 SVGAGI (reference sequence). CDR3 loop: CASSPRPGPEPIRSNQPQHF. The CDR3 bases are TGTGCCAGCAGCCCCCGCCCCGGGCCAGAACCCATTCGGAGCAATCAGCCCCAGCATTTT.

The chain employs TRBV9 and TRBJ2-2; 11 nucleotides agree with TRBD1. CDR1 and CDR2 from the germline V gene are SGDLS and YYNGEE. This CDR3 comprises 19 residues. V trimming: 4 bases; J trimming: 0 bases; junction bases outside the gene matches: 11. CDR3 amino acids: CASSQPAGQGVPNTGELFF. DNA of the CDR3: TGTGCCAGCAGCCAACCAGCGGGACAGGGGGTTCCGAACACCGGGGAGCTGTTTTTT. Looking up the rest from reference TRBV9 and TRBJ2-2 gives the full variable domain: DSGVTQTPKHLITATGQRVTLRCSPRSGDLSVYWYQQSLDQGLQFLIQYYNGEERAKGNILERFSAQQFPDLHSELNLSSLELGDSALYFCASSQPAGQGVPNTGELFFGEGSRLTVL.